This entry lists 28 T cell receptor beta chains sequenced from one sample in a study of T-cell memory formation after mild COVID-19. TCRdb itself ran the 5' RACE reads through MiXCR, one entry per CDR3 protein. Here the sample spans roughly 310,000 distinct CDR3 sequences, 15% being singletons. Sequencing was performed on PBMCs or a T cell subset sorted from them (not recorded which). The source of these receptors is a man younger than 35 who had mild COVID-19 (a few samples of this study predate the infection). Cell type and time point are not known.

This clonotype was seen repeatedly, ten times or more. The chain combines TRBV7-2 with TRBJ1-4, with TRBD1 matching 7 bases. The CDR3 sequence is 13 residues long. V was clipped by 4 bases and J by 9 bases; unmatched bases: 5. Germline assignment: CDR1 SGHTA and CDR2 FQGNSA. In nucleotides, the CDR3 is TGTGCCAGCAGCTCAAGGGGACAGCAAAAACTGTTTTTT. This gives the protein CASSSRGQQKLFF.

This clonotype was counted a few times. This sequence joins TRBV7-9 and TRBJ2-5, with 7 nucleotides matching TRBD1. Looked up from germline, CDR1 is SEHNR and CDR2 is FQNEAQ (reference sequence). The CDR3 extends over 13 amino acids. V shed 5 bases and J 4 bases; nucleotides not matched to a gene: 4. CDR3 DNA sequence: TGTGCCAGCAGCCCTAGGACAGGAGAGACCCAGTACTTC. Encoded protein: CASSPRTGETQYF.

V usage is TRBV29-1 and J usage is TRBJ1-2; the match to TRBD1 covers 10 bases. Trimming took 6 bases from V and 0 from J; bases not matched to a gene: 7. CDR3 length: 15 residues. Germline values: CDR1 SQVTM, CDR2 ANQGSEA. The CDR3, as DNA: TGCAGCGTCGTGACCGACAGGGGGCCTAACTATGGCTACACCTTC. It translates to CSVVTDRGPNYGYTF.

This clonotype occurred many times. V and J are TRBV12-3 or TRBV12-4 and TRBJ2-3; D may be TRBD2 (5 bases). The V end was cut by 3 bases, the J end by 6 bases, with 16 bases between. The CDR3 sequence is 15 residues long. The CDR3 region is CASSLIGRETDTQYF. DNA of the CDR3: TGTGCCAGCAGTTTGATAGGGAGAGAAACGGATACGCAGTATTTT.

The CDR3 nucleotides are TGTGCCAGCAGACCGGGACTATTAAATGAGCAGTTCTTC. Residues: CASRPGLLNEQFF. The V call is TRBV12-3 or TRBV12-4, the J call TRBJ2-1, with 7 bases matching TRBD2. This CDR3 has 13 residues. V lost 6 bases to trimming and J lost 7 bases; unmatched junction nucleotides: 6.

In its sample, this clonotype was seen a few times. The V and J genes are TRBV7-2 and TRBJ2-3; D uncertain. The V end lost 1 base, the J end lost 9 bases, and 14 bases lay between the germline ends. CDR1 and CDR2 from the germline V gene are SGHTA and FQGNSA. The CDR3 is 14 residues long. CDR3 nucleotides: TGTGCCAGCAGCTTAGGGGTAGGGCCCACGACGCAGTATTTT. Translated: CASSLGVGPTTQYF.

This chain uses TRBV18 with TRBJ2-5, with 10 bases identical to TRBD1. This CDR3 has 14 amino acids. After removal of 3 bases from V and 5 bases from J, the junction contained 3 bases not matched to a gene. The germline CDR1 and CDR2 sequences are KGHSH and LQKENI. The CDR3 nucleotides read TGTGCCAGCTCACCTAAGACAGGGGGCGAGACCCAGTACTTC. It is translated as CASSPKTGGETQYF.

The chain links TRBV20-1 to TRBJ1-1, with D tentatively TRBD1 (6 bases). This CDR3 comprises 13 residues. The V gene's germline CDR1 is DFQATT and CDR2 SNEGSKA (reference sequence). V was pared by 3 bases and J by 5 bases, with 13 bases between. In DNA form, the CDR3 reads TGCAGTGCTAGCAGGGGCCGGGGGACTGAAGCTTTCTTT. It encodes CSASRGRGTEAFF.

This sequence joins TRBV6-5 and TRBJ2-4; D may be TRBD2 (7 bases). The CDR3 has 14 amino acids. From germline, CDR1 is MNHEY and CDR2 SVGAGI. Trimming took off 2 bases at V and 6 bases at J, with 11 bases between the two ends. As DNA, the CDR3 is TGTGCCAGCAGTTACCTGAGGGGGGGAAACATTCAGTACTTC. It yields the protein CASSYLRGGNIQYF.

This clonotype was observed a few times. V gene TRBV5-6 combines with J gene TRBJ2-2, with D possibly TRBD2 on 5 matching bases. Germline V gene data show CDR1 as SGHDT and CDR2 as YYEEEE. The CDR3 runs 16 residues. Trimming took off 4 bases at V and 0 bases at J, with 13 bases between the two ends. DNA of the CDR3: TGTGCCAGCAGCAGGACTTCACGAGCGAACACCGGGGAGCTGTTTTTT. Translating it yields CASSRTSRANTGELFF.

The CDR3 nucleotides read TGTGCCAGCAGGAATAAGGGCTCCTACAATGAGCAGTTCTTC. Residues: CASRNKGSYNEQFF. The rearrangement links TRBV6-1 to TRBJ2-1; D not certain. Trimming left V 6 bases short and J 0 bases short, with 9 bases between. Germline V gene data show CDR1 as MNHNS and CDR2 as SASEGT. The CDR3 consists of 14 residues.

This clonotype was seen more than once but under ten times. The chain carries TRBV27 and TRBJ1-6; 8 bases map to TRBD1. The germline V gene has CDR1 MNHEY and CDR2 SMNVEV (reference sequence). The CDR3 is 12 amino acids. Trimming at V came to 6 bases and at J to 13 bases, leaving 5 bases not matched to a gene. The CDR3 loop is CASRLTGGPLHF. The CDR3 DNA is TGTGCCAGCAGGTTAACAGGGGGGCCCCTCCACTTT.

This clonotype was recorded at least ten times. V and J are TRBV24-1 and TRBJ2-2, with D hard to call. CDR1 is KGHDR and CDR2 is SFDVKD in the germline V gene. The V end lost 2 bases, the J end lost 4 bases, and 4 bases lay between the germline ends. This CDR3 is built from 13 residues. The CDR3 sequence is CATSDWITGELFF. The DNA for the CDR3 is TGTGCCACCAGTGATTGGATCACCGGGGAGCTGTTTTTT.

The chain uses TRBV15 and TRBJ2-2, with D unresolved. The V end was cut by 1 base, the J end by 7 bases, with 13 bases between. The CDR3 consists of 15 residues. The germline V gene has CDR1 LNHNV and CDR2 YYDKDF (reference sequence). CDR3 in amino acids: CATSRVESLGGELFF. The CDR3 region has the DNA TGTGCCACCAGCAGAGTAGAAAGCCTTGGCGGGGAGCTGTTTTTT.

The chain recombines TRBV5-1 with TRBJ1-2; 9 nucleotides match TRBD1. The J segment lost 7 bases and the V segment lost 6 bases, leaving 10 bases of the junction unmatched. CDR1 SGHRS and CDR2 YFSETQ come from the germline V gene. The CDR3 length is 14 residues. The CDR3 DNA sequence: TGCGCCAGCACCGCACAGGGGGCGGACGGTGGCTACACCTTC. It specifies CASTAQGADGGYTF.

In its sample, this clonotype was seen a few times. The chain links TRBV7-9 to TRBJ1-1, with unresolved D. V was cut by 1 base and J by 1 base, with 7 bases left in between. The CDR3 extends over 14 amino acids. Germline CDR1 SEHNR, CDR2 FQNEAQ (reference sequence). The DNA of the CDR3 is TGTGCCAGCAGCTTAGACTCCGGGAACACTGAAGCTTTCTTT. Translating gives CASSLDSGNTEAFF.

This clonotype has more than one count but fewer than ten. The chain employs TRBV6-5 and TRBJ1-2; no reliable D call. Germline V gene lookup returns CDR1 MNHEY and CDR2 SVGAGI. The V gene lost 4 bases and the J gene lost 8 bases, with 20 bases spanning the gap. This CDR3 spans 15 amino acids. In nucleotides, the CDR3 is TGTGCCAGCAGTTCACCGGGCAGGATGTTGCGAGGCTACACCTTC. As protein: CASSSPGRMLRGYTF.

The chain's CDR3 is CASSARQGIHNEQFF. The CDR3, as DNA: TGTGCCAGCAGTGCCCGACAGGGAATCCACAATGAGCAGTTCTTC. The chain couples TRBV2 to TRBJ2-1, with TRBD1 matching 7 bases. The CDR3 extends over 15 amino acids. Germline V lookup: CDR1 SNHLY, CDR2 FYNNEI. The ends lost 4 bases at V and 5 bases at J; junction bases unmatched: 8.

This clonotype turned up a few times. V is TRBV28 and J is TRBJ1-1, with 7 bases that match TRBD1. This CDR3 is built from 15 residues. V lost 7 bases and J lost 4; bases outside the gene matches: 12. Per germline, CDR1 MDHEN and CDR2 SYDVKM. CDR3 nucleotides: TGTGCCAGCAACCTTAACAGGGGAAGGAGCACTGAAGCTTTCTTT. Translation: CASNLNRGRSTEAFF.

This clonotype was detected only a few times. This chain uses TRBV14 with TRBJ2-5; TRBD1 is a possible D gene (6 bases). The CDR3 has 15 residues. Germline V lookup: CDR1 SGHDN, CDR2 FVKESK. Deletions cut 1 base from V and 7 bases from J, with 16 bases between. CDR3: CASSQVGASVGTQYF. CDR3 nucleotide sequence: TGTGCCAGCAGCCAAGTGGGGGCTTCAGTCGGGACCCAGTACTTC. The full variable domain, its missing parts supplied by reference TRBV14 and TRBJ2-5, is EAGVTQFPSHSVIEKGQTVTLRCDPISGHDNLYWYRRVMGKEIKFLLHFVKESKQDESGMPNNRFLAERTGGTYSTLKVQPAELEDSGVYFCASSQVGASVGTQYFGPGTRLLVL.

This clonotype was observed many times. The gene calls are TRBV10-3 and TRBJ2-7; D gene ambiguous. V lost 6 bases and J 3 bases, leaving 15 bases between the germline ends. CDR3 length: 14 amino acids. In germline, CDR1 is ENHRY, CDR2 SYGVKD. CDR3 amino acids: CAIRSGVAGYEQYV. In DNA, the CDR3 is TGTGCCATCAGATCTGGAGTTGCCGGCTACGAGCAGTACGTC.

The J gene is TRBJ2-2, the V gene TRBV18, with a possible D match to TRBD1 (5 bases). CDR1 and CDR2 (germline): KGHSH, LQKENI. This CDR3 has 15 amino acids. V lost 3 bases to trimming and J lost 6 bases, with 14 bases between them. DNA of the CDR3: TGTGCCAGCTCACCGCGATCAGGGAATGCCGGGGAGCTGTTTTTT. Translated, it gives CASSPRSGNAGELFF.

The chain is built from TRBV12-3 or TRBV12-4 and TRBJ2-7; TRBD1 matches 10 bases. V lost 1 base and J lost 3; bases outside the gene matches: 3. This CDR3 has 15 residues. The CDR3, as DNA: TGTGCCAGCAGTTTAGGGACAGGGGGATTCTACGAGCAGTACGTC. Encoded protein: CASSLGTGGFYEQYV.

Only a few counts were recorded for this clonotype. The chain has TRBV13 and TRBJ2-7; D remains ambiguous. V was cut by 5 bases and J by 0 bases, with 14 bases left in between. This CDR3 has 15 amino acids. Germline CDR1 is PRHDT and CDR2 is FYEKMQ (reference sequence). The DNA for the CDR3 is TGTGCCAGCAGCCAAGTGGGCTCTGGCTCCTACGAGCAGTACTTC. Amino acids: CASSQVGSGSYEQYF.

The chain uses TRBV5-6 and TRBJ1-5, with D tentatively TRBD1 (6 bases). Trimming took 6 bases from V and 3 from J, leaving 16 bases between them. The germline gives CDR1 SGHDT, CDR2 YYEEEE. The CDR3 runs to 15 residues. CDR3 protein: CASTLRGQTNQPQHF. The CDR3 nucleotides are TGTGCCAGCACCCTCAGGGGACAAACCAATCAGCCCCAGCATTTT.

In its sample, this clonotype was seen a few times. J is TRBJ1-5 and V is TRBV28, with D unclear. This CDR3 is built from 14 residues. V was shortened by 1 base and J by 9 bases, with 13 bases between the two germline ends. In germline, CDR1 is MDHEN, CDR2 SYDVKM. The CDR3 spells CASSLSTDFGPQHF. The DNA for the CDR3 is TGTGCCAGCAGTTTATCTACAGACTTCGGGCCCCAGCATTTT.

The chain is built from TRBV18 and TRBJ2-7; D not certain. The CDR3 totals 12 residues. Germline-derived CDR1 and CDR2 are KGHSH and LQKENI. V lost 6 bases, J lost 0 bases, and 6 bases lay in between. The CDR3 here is CASSKSSYEQYV. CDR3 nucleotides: TGTGCCAGCTCCAAAAGCTCCTACGAGCAGTACGTC.

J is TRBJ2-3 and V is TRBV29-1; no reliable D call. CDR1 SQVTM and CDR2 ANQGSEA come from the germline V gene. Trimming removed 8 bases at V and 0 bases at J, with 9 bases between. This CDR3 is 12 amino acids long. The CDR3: CSPKDSTDTQYF. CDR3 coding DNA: TGCAGCCCTAAGGACAGCACAGATACGCAGTATTTT.